This TCR beta chain originates from a study of metastatic and nonmetastatic thyroid tumors. On the study more broadly: Repertoires were compared across blood and tumor or nodule tissue from malignant and benign thyroid patients.

All patients were untreated before thyroid surgery. Study-wide results and limits: Reports indicated that malignant thyroid tumors showed significantly higher TCR beta diversity than benign nodules did, in blood and tumor.

This clone occurred many times. Its antigen remains unknown. As processed by the authors: A classifier of distant metastasis in papillary thyroid cancer was built from CDR3 differences (across clinicopathological groups). TCRdb re-called clones via MiXCR from the PCR reads. The V and J calls come from TCRdb's annotation, not from the publication. Of 15,000 to 20,000 clones in the sample, about 35% were seen once. Trimming took off 0 bases at V and 3 bases at J, with 12 bases between the two ends. The CDR3 is made up of 15 amino acids. The germline CDR1 and CDR2 sequences are LGHDT and YNNKEL (reference sequence).

The chain links TRBV3-1 to TRBJ2-7; the D gene is possibly TRBD1 (6 bases). Source material: tumor tissue. The receptor was derived from a female donor with papillary thyroid cancer or a benign thyroid nodule (not recorded which). Some clones in this sample may be carry-over from other donors' samples. CDR3 DNA: TGTGCCAGCAGCCAAGATCTCCGGGACAACTACGAGCAGTACTTC. It specifies CASSQDLRDNYEQYF.